Described below is a single T cell receptor (beta chain) sequence and its context. Its cognate antigen is unknown. Second doses were pooled across both intervals (about 4 or about 12 weeks). The CDR3 has 14 residues. Germline V gene lookup returns CDR1 SGHTA and CDR2 FQGNSA. Trimming removed 1 base at V and 3 bases at J, with 6 bases between. Profiling relied on immunoSEQ multiplex PCR, and the TCRdb table lists in-frame clones only, not all of them. The table includes about 110,000 clones, roughly 92% detected once. The entry originates in a study of T cell responses to AZD1222 COVID-19 vaccine. Overall study findings and caveats: Vaccine-related CD4 TCRs covered spike, predominating at 160-218 and 743-854. Clonal diversity was possibly underestimated, and white British individuals and females predominated among donors.

The chain has TRBV7-2 and TRBJ1-4; D is ambiguous. The sequenced sample was peripheral blood, obtained 28 days after the second AZD1222 dose. This clonotype originated in an adult who received the AZD1222 COVID-19 vaccine. The DNA for the CDR3 is TGTGCCAGCAGCTTAGGTGGATCTAATGAAAAACTGTTTTTT. Amino acids: CASSLGGSNEKLFF.